This is a list of T cell receptor beta chains from one sample in a study of blood T cell repertoires in COVID-19. Produced via immunoSEQ multiplex PCR; TCRdb's table is partial and in-frame only. The sample consists of under 300,000 clones, roughly 84% of them appearing once. The specimen sequenced was peripheral blood. The receptors originated from a woman aged 40 to 50 who had recovered from COVID-19. CDR3s include the opening cysteine and the closing phenylalanine or tryptophan. The D gene is left open where the match is weak. The size of a clone is reported for some rows only, either as once, few or many, or as a class for expanded clones.

j_call v_call d_call clone_size cdr3_aa cdr3_nt
TRBJ2-4 TRBV28 . . CASGVRAVAKNIQYF TGTGCCAGCGGGGTGAGGGCGGTGGCCAAAAACATTCAGTACTTC
TRBJ1-2 TRBV24-1 . . CATSDPRRESYTF TGTGCCACCAGTGATCCGCGGCGGGAAAGCTACACCTTC
TRBJ1-5 TRBV5-1 . once CASSLGQGSNQPQHF TGCGCCAGCAGCCTCGGGCAGGGGAGCAATCAGCCCCAGCATTTT
TRBJ2-2 TRBV5-1 TRBD1 few CASSGTGNTGELFF TGCGCCAGCAGCGGGACAGGGAACACCGGGGAGCTGTTTTTT
TRBJ1-6 TRBV5-1 . . CASSFLGQGSESPLHF TGCGCCAGCAGCTTCCTCGGGCAGGGGAGTGAATCACCCCTCCACTTT
TRBJ1-6 TRBV6-1 . . CASSEWQNDNSPLHF TGTGCCAGCAGTGAATGGCAGAACGATAATTCACCCCTCCACTTT
TRBJ1-1 TRBV13 . . CASSHRQANTEAFF TGTGCCAGCAGCCATCGACAGGCGAACACTGAAGCTTTCTTT
TRBJ2-1 TRBV19 TRBD2 . CASSLAGGAPREQFF TGTGCCAGTAGTCTAGCGGGGGGTGCCCCCCGGGAGCAGTTCTTC
TRBJ2-7 TRBV11-2 . . CASSLVRGYEQYF TGTGCCAGCAGCTTAGTACGGGGCTACGAGCAGTACTTC
TRBJ1-1 TRBV10-1 . . CASRQGAGTEAFF TGCGCCAGCAGACAGGGTGCCGGCACTGAAGCTTTCTTT
TRBJ2-7 TRBV2 TRBD1 . CASSVSGGFLSYEQYF TGTGCCAGCAGTGTGTCAGGGGGCTTCCTCTCCTACGAGCAGTACTTC
TRBJ2-7 TRBV27 . . CASSFRRGYEQYF TGTGCCAGCAGTTTCAGGCGGGGCTACGAGCAGTACTTC
TRBJ2-3 TRBV2 TRBD1 . CASNGQGPTDTQYF TGTGCCAGCAACGGACAGGGACCCACAGATACGCAGTATTTT
TRBJ2-3 TRBV29-1 TRBD2 few CSVDEGGTDTQYF TGCAGCGTTGATGAGGGAGGGACAGATACGCAGTATTTT
TRBJ2-7 TRBV11-3 . . CASSLGPGLNWPYEQYF TGTGCCAGCAGCTTAGGACCGGGACTCAACTGGCCCTACGAGCAGTACTTC
TRBJ1-3 TRBV7-9 TRBD1 . CASTRPGQPSGNTIYF TGTGCCAGCACCAGGCCGGGACAGCCCTCTGGAAACACCATATATTTT
TRBJ1-1 TRBV9 . . CASISGDGTEAFF TGTGCCAGCATCAGCGGGGATGGGACTGAAGCTTTCTTT